The 32 T cell receptor beta chains listed next were all sequenced from one sample in a study of early T cells in non-severe SARS-CoV-2 infection. Each CDR3 protein gets one entry after TCRdb re-called the 5' RACE reads with MiXCR. In the table there are some 80,000 distinct CDR3 sequences, roughly an eighth of which are singletons. Material for sequencing was whole blood. These receptors all come from an adult who was a healthcare worker with PCR-confirmed SARS-CoV-2 infection or an uninfected control (not recorded which).

This clonotype has a handful of counts. The gene calls are TRBV13 and TRBJ2-7, with 10 bases lining up with TRBD2. This CDR3 spans 17 amino acids. V gave up 0 bases and J gave up 0 bases; unmatched junction bases: 5. Germline V gene data show CDR1 as PRHDT and CDR2 as FYEKMQ (reference sequence). The CDR3 reads CASSLGLAGATSYEQYF. CDR3 DNA sequence: TGTGCCAGCAGCTTAGGTCTAGCGGGGGCTACCTCCTACGAGCAGTACTTC.

The gene calls are TRBV20-1 and TRBJ2-2; a weak D match, TRBD2 (6 bases). The CDR3 is 16 residues long. V was cut by 4 bases and J by 4 bases, with 19 bases left in between. Looked up from germline, CDR1 is DFQATT and CDR2 is SNEGSKA (reference sequence). The CDR3 here is CSAMGPWAGSTGELFF. The CDR3 DNA sequence: TGCAGTGCTATGGGTCCCTGGGCGGGGAGCACCGGGGAGCTGTTTTTT.

V usage is TRBV2 and J usage is TRBJ2-2; D ambiguous. There are 12 residues in the CDR3. With 6 bases removed from V and 3 bases from J, the gap between germline ends came to 5 bases. CDR1 and CDR2 from the germline V gene are SNHLY and FYNNEI. The CDR3 DNA sequence: TGTGCCAGCAGGGTTGACACCGGGGAGCTGTTTTTT. Protein product: CASRVDTGELFF. The full variable domain, its missing parts supplied by reference TRBV2 and TRBJ2-2, is EPEVTQTPSHQVTQMGQEVILRCVPISNHLYFYWYRQILGQKVEFLVSFYNNEISEKSEIFDDQFSVERPDGSNFTLKIRSTKLEDSAMYFCASRVDTGELFFGEGSRLTVL.

This clonotype was observed at least ten times. The chain has TRBV18 and TRBJ1-5, with D possibly being TRBD1 (6 bases). The CDR3 has 14 amino acids. The V and J ends lost 4 bases and 4 bases respectively, with 11 bases between them. Germline assignment: CDR1 KGHSH and CDR2 LQKENI. The CDR3 here is CASSLGGANQPQHF. The DNA for the CDR3 is TGTGCCAGCTCACTGGGGGGCGCGAATCAGCCCCAGCATTTT. Looking up the rest from reference TRBV18 and TRBJ1-5 gives the full variable domain: NAGVMQNPRHLVRRRGQEARLRCSPMKGHSHVYWYRQLPEEGLKFMVYLQKENIIDESGMPKERFSAEFPKEGPSILRIQQVVRGDSAAYFCASSLGGANQPQHFGDGTRLSIL.

This clonotype was detected ten times or more. The V gene is TRBV7-2, the J gene TRBJ2-5; D assignment may be TRBD1 or TRBD2 (5 bases each). V lost 5 bases and J 7 bases, leaving 11 bases between the germline ends. The V gene's germline CDR1 is SGHTA and CDR2 FQGNSA. The CDR3 is 12 residues long. The chain's CDR3 is CASSRPGATQYF. The CDR3 DNA follows: TGTGCCAGCAGCCGTCCCGGGGCGACCCAGTACTTC. Full variable domain (missing parts from reference TRBV7-2 and TRBJ2-5): GAGVSQSPSNKVTEKGKDVELRCDPISGHTALYWYRQSLGQGLEFLIYFQGNSAPDKSGLPSDRFSAERTGGSVSTLTIQRTQQEDSAVYLCASSRPGATQYFGPGTRLLVL.

This clonotype has more than one count but fewer than ten. The V gene is TRBV7-2, the J gene TRBJ2-7; 9 bases map to TRBD1. In germline, CDR1 is SGHTA, CDR2 FQGNSA. There are 15 residues in the CDR3. The J segment lost 1 base and the V segment lost 6 bases, leaving 7 bases of the junction unmatched. The CDR3 spells CASSTGQGRSYEQYF. Written as DNA, the CDR3 is TGTGCCAGCAGTACCGGACAGGGGCGTTCCTACGAGCAGTACTTC.

The rearrangement links TRBV27 to TRBJ1-2, with D possibly matching TRBD1 (6 bases). Trimming pared 3 bases from V and 6 bases from J, leaving 11 bases between. The germline V gene has CDR1 MNHEY and CDR2 SMNVEV (reference sequence). CDR3 size: 13 residues. CDR3 DNA: TGTGCCAGCAGTTTCAGGCAGGGGCATGGCTACACCTTC. Amino acids: CASSFRQGHGYTF.

This clonotype was counted at least ten times. This rearrangement joins TRBV29-1 to TRBJ1-2; no clear D gene. Trimming removed 5 bases from V and 2 bases from J, with 6 bases in between. The CDR3 length is 11 residues. Germline V lookup: CDR1 SQVTM, CDR2 ANQGSEA. CDR3 sequence reads: CSVRWNYGYTF. The CDR3 region has the DNA TGCAGCGTTCGGTGGAACTATGGCTACACCTTC.

V and J are TRBV10-3 and TRBJ2-7; 8 nucleotides line up with TRBD2. CDR3 length equals 16 residues. V lost 6 bases, J lost 6 bases, and 16 bases stayed unmatched. Germline-derived CDR1 and CDR2 are ENHRY and SYGVKD. This CDR3 is CAISPYSPREGGEQYF. CDR3 DNA: TGTGCCATCAGCCCTTATTCCCCACGGGAGGGAGGCGAGCAGTACTTC.

V gene TRBV3-1 combines with J gene TRBJ2-1, with 7 bases matching TRBD2. CDR3 size: 15 residues. Germline CDR1 LGHDT, CDR2 YNNKEL (reference sequence). Trimming took 4 bases from V and 3 from J; bases not matched to a gene: 6. Here the CDR3 DNA reads TGTGCCAGCAGCCCCCGGACTAGATTCTACAATGAGCAGTTCTTC. This gives the protein CASSPRTRFYNEQFF.

The V call is TRBV20-1, the J call TRBJ2-1; 10 nucleotides line up with TRBD2. Germline V gene lookup returns CDR1 DFQATT and CDR2 SNEGSKA (reference sequence). The CDR3 loop spans 15 amino acids. V trimming: 0 bases; J trimming: 2 bases; junction bases outside the gene matches: 1. The CDR3 loop is CSARELAGPYNEQFF. The CDR3 nucleotides are TGCAGTGCTAGAGAACTAGCGGGGCCCTACAATGAGCAGTTCTTC.

The CDR3 coding sequence is TGTGCCAGCACCCCTGGGGACACAGATACGCAGTATTTT. It yields the protein CASTPGDTDTQYF. The V call is TRBV27, the J call TRBJ2-3; D not resolved. V dropped 7 bases and J dropped 2 bases, with 10 bases sitting between them. Germline assignment: CDR1 MNHEY and CDR2 SMNVEV (reference sequence). This CDR3 has 13 residues.

This clonotype was counted between two and nine times. This chain connects TRBV7-8 to TRBJ2-7; 8 nucleotides line up with TRBD2. The J segment lost 3 bases and the V segment lost 5 bases, leaving 3 bases of the junction unmatched. The CDR3 totals 13 residues. CDR1 and CDR2 (germline): SGHVS, FQNEAQ. The CDR3 DNA sequence: TGTGCCAGCAGCCCGGGACTAGTCTACGAGCAGTACTTC. Protein sequence: CASSPGLVYEQYF.

The table lists this clonotype with a few counts. This chain uses TRBV15 with TRBJ2-3; D is perhaps TRBD2 (6 bases). The CDR3 runs 13 residues. V dropped 4 bases and J dropped 4 bases, with 9 bases sitting between them. Germline V gene sequence: CDR1 LNHNV, CDR2 YYDKDF (reference sequence). The DNA of the CDR3 is TGTGCCACCAGCAAGAGGGAGGCAGATACGCAGTATTTT. It yields the protein CATSKREADTQYF.

Many counts were recorded for this clonotype. The DNA is omitted, as the CDR3 cannot be located on it reliably, and the CDR3 follows TCRdb's listing. J is TRBJ2-3 and V is TRBV12-3 or TRBV12-4; TRBD1, the table's D call, was not compared with the DNA. The CDR3 length equals 16 residues, ends included. CDR3 sequence: CASSFGPGGPTDTQYF.

At least ten counts were recorded for this clonotype. The chain couples TRBV12-3 or TRBV12-4 to TRBJ1-2, with a tentative D call TRBD1 (6 bases). The germline V and J ends were trimmed by 5 bases and 5 bases, with 9 bases remaining between them. The CDR3 spans 12 residues. The CDR3 is CASSQTGYGYTF. CDR3 in DNA: TGTGCCAGCAGTCAAACAGGGTATGGCTACACCTTC.

The chain uses TRBV7-9 and TRBJ2-1; 10 positions match TRBD2. Trimming took 11 bases from V and 5 from J; bases not matched to a gene: 9. This CDR3 spans 14 amino acids. Germline V gene sequence: CDR1 SEHNR, CDR2 FQNEAQ (reference sequence). CDR3 sequence (DNA): TGTGCCGGGGTAGCGGGGGGCCTAAACAATGAGCAGTTCTTC. Translation gives CAGVAGGLNNEQFF.

This chain links TRBV20-1 with TRBJ2-7, with D uncertain. Trimming stripped 6 bases from V and 0 bases from J, with 15 bases between. The CDR3 is made up of 14 amino acids. Germline V gives CDR1 DFQATT, CDR2 SNEGSKA (reference sequence). The CDR3 is CSARRTRSSYEQYF. The CDR3 DNA reads TGCAGTGCGCGAAGGACGAGAAGCTCCTACGAGCAGTACTTC.

This clonotype was seen repeatedly, ten times or more. The chain has TRBV5-6 and TRBJ2-7; tentatively, D is TRBD1 (6 bases). CDR1 SGHDT and CDR2 YYEEEE come from the germline V gene. This CDR3 is built from 11 residues. The V gene lost 4 bases and the J gene lost 8 bases, with 10 bases spanning the gap. The CDR3 bases are TGTGCCAGCAGCGACCGGGACAAGCAGTACTTC. This translates into CASSDRDKQYF.

The sample holds many counts of this clonotype. The rearrangement joins TRBV27 to TRBJ2-7; D might be TRBD2 (5 bases). V lost 9 bases and J 12 bases, leaving 18 bases between the germline ends. Germline V gives CDR1 MNHEY, CDR2 SMNVEV (reference sequence). CDR3 length: 11 amino acids. This CDR3 is CASRTGVQSYF. Here the CDR3 DNA reads TGTGCCAGTAGAACCGGGGTCCAATCGTACTTC.

Many counts were recorded for this clonotype. DNA of the CDR3: TGTGCCAGCAGACCGGGACAGGGCCTCTCTGGGGCCAACGTCCTGACTTTC. Translated, it gives CASRPGQGLSGANVLTF. This chain uses TRBV27 with TRBJ2-6, with 9 bases lining up with TRBD1. CDR3 length: 17 residues. The germline CDR1 and CDR2 sequences are MNHEY and SMNVEV (reference sequence). Trimming cost V 6 bases and J 0 bases; bases outside gene matches: 6.

This clonotype appeared a few times. The genes are TRBV7-8 and TRBJ1-1, with D perhaps matching TRBD1 (6 bases). The CDR3 totals 14 residues. Per germline, CDR1 SGHVS and CDR2 FQNEAQ. Trimming took off 5 bases at V and 1 base at J, with 11 bases between the two ends. The DNA for the CDR3 is TGTGCCAGCAGCATGGCAGGGGCGAACACTGAAGCTTTCTTT. Its protein is CASSMAGANTEAFF. Full variable domain (rest looked up from reference TRBV7-8 and TRBJ1-1): GAGVSQSPRYKVAKRGQDVALRCDPISGHVSLFWYQQALGQGPEFLTYFQNEAQLDKSGLPSDRFFAERPEGSVSTLKIQRTQQEDSAVYLCASSMAGANTEAFFGQGTRLTVV.

This clonotype turned up a few times. The chain has TRBV6-5 and TRBJ2-7; weak D call: TRBD2 (7 bases). The CDR3 consists of 19 residues. Trimming pared 2 bases from V and 0 bases from J, leaving 23 bases between. CDR1 is MNHEY and CDR2 is SVGAGI in the germline V gene. The CDR3 spells CASSYGGPGGPLSSYEQYF. The CDR3 region has the DNA TGTGCCAGCAGTTACGGGGGTCCCGGGGGGCCTCTGAGCTCCTACGAGCAGTACTTC.

In its sample, this clonotype was seen many times. The gene calls are TRBV3-1 and TRBJ2-3; either TRBD1 or TRBD2 may supply D (5 bases each). The V end lost 4 bases, the J end lost 12 bases, and 23 bases lay between the germline ends. Germline CDR1 reads LGHDT; CDR2 reads YNNKEL (reference sequence). The CDR3 consists of 15 residues. This CDR3 reads CASSPPLAGASPQYF. In DNA form, the CDR3 reads TGTGCCAGCAGCCCCCCTCTAGCTGGGGCTTCCCCTCAGTATTTT.

The chain employs TRBV7-2 and TRBJ2-7; TRBD1 matches at 8 bases. This CDR3 has 14 residues. The germline CDR1 and CDR2 sequences are SGHTA and FQGNSA. V was clipped by 5 bases and J by 3 bases; unmatched bases: 6. The CDR3 protein is CASSPGQGYYEQYF. The DNA of the CDR3 is TGTGCCAGCAGCCCAGGACAGGGTTACTACGAGCAGTACTTC.

This chain uses TRBV20-1 with TRBJ2-2, with TRBD1 identical over 11 bases. Germline V gives CDR1 DFQATT, CDR2 SNEGSKA (reference sequence). This CDR3 region has 16 residues. After removal of 2 bases from V and 6 bases from J, the junction contained 8 bases not matched to a gene. In DNA, the CDR3 is TGCAGTGCTAGAAGTCGGGACAGGGGGAAACCCGGGGAGCTGTTTTTT. This translates into CSARSRDRGKPGELFF.

Ten or more counts support this clonotype. The chain uses TRBV7-9 and TRBJ2-7; D gene uncertain. Trimming pared 2 bases from V and 2 bases from J, leaving 10 bases between. The CDR3 extends over 14 amino acids. Per germline, CDR1 SEHNR and CDR2 FQNEAQ (reference sequence). The CDR3 DNA follows: TGTGCCAGCAGCTTACTCTCTAGGGCCTACGAGCAGTACTTC. It yields the protein CASSLLSRAYEQYF.

This clonotype turned up a few times. This chain links TRBV12-3 or TRBV12-4 with TRBJ2-3; D not resolved. Trimming stripped 6 bases from V and 0 bases from J, with 4 bases between. The CDR3 consists of 12 residues. This CDR3 reads CASRYSTDTQYF. The CDR3 DNA follows: TGTGCCAGCAGATACAGCACAGATACGCAGTATTTT.

The table lists this clonotype with a few counts. The rearrangement links TRBV7-2 to TRBJ2-3; D unresolved. Germline V lookup: CDR1 SGHTA, CDR2 FQGNSA. The V and J ends lost 1 base and 0 bases respectively, with 8 bases between them. CDR3 length: 15 amino acids. CDR3 in amino acids: CASSLGVPSTDTQYF. The CDR3 region has the DNA TGTGCCAGCAGCTTAGGGGTCCCGAGCACAGATACGCAGTATTTT.

The chain recombines TRBV7-9 with TRBJ2-7, with 9 bases matching TRBD1. From germline, CDR1 is SEHNR and CDR2 FQNEAQ (reference sequence). The CDR3 extends over 17 amino acids. Trimming cost V 5 bases and J 5 bases; bases outside gene matches: 16. DNA of the CDR3: TGTGCCAGCAGCCCCTGGGACCGGGACAGGGATGTGGACGAGCAGTACTTC. It translates to CASSPWDRDRDVDEQYF.

This clonotype was observed at least ten times. The chain is built from TRBV20-1 and TRBJ1-2; no firm D call. V shed 3 bases and J shed 3 bases, with 17 bases lying between them. In germline, CDR1 is DFQATT, CDR2 SNEGSKA (reference sequence). The CDR3 spans 15 residues. The CDR3 loop is CSARYSPWGDYGYTF. The CDR3 region has the DNA TGCAGTGCTAGGTACTCTCCTTGGGGAGACTATGGCTACACCTTC.

This clonotype was observed a few times. This chain's CDR3 is CATHLSGGSEQYF. The CDR3 DNA reads as TGTGCCACCCATTTGTCTGGGGGATCCGAGCAGTACTTC. The chain recombines TRBV11-2 with TRBJ2-7; the D gene could be TRBD1 or TRBD2 (5 bases each). Germline assignment: CDR1 SGHAT and CDR2 FQNNGV. This CDR3 is built from 13 residues. Deletions cut 10 bases from V and 6 bases from J, with 19 bases between.